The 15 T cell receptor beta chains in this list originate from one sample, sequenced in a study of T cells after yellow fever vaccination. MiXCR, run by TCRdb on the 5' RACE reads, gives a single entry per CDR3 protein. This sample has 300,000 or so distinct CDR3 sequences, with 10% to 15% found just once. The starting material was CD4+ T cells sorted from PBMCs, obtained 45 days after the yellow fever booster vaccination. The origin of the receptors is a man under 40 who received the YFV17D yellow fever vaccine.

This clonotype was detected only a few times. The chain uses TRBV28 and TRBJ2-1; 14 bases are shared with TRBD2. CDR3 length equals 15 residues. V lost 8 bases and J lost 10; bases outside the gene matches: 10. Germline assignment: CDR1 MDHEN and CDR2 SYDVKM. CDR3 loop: CASSTSGRALGEQFF. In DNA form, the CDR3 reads TGTGCCAGCTCGACTAGCGGGAGGGCCCTAGGGGAGCAGTTCTTC.

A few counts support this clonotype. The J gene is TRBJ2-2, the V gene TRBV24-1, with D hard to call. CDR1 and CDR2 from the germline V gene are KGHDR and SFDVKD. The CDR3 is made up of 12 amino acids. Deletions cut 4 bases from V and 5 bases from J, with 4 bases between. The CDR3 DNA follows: TGTGCCACCAGTGACTATACCGGGGAGCTGTTTTTT. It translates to CATSDYTGELFF.

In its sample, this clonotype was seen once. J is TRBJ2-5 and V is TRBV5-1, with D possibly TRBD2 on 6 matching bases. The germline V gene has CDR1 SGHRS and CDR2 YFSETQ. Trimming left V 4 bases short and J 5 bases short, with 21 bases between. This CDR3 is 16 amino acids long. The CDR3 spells CASSKPLGGSQETQYF. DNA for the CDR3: TGCGCCAGCAGCAAACCTCTTGGGGGGAGTCAGGAGACCCAGTACTTC.

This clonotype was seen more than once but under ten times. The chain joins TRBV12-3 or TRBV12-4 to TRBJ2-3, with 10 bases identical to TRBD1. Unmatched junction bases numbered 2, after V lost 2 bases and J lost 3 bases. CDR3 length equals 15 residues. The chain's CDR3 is CASSLWGQGTDTQYF. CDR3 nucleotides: TGTGCCAGCAGTTTATGGGGACAGGGGACAGATACGCAGTATTTT.

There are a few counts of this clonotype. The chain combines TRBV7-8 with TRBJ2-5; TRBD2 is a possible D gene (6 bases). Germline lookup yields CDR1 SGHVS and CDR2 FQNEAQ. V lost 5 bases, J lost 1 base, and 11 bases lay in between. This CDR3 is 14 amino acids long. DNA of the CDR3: TGTGCCAGCAGCACCCAGGGACTCCAAGAGACCCAGTACTTC. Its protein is CASSTQGLQETQYF. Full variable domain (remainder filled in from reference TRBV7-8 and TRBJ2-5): GAGVSQSPRYKVAKRGQDVALRCDPISGHVSLFWYQQALGQGPEFLTYFQNEAQLDKSGLPSDRFFAERPEGSVSTLKIQRTQQEDSAVYLCASSTQGLQETQYFGPGTRLLVL.

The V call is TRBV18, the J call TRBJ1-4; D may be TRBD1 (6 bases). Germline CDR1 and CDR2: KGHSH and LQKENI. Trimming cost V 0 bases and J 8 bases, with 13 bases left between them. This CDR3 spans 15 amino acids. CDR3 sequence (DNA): TGTGCCAGCTCACCACCTGGGGGCGCGTTAGAAAAACTGTTTTTT. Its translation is CASSPPGGALEKLFF.

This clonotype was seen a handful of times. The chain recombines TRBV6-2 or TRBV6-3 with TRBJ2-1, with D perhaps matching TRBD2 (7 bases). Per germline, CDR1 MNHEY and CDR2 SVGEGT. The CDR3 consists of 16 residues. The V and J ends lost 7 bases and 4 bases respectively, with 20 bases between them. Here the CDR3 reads CASTGGGRTRYNEQFF. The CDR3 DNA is TGTGCCAGCACCGGCGGGGGCAGGACTAGGTACAATGAGCAGTTCTTC.

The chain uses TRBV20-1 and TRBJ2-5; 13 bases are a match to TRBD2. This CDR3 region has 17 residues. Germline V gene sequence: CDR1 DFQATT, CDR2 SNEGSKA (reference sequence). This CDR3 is CNGNRLAGGYSQETQYF. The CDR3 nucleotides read TGCAACGGGAATCGACTAGCGGGAGGTTATTCCCAAGAGACCCAGTACTTC.

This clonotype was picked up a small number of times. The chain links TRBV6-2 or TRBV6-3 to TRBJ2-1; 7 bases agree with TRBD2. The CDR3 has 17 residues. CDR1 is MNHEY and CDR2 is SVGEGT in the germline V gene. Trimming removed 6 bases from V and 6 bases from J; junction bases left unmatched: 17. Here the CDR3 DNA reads TGTGCCAGCAGCCGCATCGATGGCGGGAGAAGAGGCAATGAGCAGTTCTTC. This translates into CASSRIDGGRRGNEQFF.

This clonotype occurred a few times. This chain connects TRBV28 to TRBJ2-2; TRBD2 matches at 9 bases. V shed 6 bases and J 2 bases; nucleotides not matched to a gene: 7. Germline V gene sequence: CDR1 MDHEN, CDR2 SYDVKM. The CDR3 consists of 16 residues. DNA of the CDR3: TGTGCCAGCAGCGAAGCGGGACTAGCAAACACCGGGGAGCTGTTTTTT. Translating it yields CASSEAGLANTGELFF.

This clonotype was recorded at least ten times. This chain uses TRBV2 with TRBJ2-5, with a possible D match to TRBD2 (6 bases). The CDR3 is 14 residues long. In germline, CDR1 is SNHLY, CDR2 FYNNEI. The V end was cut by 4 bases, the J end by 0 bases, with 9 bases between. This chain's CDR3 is CASSATRNQETQYF. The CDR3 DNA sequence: TGTGCCAGCAGTGCGACTAGGAACCAAGAGACCCAGTACTTC.

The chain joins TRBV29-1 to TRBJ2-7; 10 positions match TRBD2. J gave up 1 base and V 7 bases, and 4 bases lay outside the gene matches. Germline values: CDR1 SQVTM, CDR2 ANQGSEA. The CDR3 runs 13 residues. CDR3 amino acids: CSGRTSGSYEQYF. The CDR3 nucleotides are TGCAGCGGTAGGACTAGCGGATCCTACGAGCAGTACTTC.

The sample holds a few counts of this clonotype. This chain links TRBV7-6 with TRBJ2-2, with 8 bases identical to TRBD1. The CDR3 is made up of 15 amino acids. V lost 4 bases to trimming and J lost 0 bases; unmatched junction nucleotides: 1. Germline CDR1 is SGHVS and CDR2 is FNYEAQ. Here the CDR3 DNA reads TGTGCCAGCAGCTCGGGACAGGCGAACACCGGGGAGCTGTTTTTT. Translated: CASSSGQANTGELFF. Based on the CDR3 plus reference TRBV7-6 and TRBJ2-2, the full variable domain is GAGVSQSPRYKVTKRGQDVALRCDPISGHVSLYWYRQALGQGPEFLTYFNYEAQQDKSGLPNDRFSAERPEGSISTLTIQRTEQRDSAMYRCASSSGQANTGELFFGEGSRLTVL.

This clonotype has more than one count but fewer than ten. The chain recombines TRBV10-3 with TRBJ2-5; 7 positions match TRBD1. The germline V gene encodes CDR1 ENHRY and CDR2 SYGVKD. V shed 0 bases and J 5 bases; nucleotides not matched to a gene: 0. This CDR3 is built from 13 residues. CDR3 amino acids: CAISESRGETQYF. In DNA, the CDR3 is TGTGCCATCAGTGAGTCCAGGGGGGAGACCCAGTACTTC.

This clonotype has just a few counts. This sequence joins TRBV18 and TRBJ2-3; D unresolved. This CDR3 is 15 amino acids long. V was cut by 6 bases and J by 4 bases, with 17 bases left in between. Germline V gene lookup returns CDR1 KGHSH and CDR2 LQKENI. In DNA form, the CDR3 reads TGTGCCAGCTCGCCTGGCGGAACCCGGGCAGATACGCAGTATTTT. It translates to CASSPGGTRADTQYF.